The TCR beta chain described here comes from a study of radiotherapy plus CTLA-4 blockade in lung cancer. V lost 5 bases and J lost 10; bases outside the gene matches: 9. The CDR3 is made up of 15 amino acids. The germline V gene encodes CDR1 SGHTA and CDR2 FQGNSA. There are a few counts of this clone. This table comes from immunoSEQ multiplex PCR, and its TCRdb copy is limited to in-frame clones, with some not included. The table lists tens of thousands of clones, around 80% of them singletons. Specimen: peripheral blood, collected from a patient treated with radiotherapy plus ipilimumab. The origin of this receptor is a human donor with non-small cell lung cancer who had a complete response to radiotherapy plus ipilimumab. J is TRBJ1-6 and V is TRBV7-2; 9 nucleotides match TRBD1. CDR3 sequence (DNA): TGTGCCAGCAGCAGCCCGGGACAGGGCGGATCACCCCTCCACTTT. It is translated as CASSSPGQGGSPLHF.